These T cell receptor beta chains were read from a single sample in a study of identical twins. TCRdb redid the calling of the 5' RACE reads with MiXCR, one entry per CDR3 protein. The sample includes around 1.7 million distinct CDR3 sequences, about 32% of them seen just once. The sample comprised cord blood. The source is a newborn girl in good health. Each CDR3 is given with its conserved first and last residue. The D gene is left open where the match is weak. Clone size is stated in some rows and not others, as once, few, many or a class when expanded.

TGCAGCGCGGGACTAGCAGAAGAGACCCAGTACTTC	CSAGLAEETQYF	TRBV29-1	few	TRBJ2-5	TRBD2
TGCAGTGCTAGCCGACGACTAGCGGGAGGAAATACCGGGGAGCTGTTTTTT	CSASRRLAGGNTGELFF	TRBV20-1	once	TRBJ2-2	TRBD2
TGTGCCAGCAGTGAACAGGGGTACTATGGCTACACCTTC	CASSEQGYYGYTF	TRBV2	-	TRBJ1-2	-
TGCGCCAGCAGCCAAGGAGGGGCCCGAAAGAACACTGAAGCTTTCTTT	CASSQGGARKNTEAFF	TRBV4-1	-	TRBJ1-1	-
TGCAGCGTCCCCCCTGGGACCTACGAGCAGTACTTC	CSVPPGTYEQYF	TRBV29-1	many	TRBJ2-7	-
TGCGCCAGCAGTCCAAGAACAGTAAACACCGGGGAGCTGTTTTTT	CASSPRTVNTGELFF	TRBV4-1	-	TRBJ2-2	-
TGCAGCGTTGAAAACGATACTAACTATGGCTACACCTTC	CSVENDTNYGYTF	TRBV29-1	many	TRBJ1-2	-
TGCAGTGCTAGAACCGGGACAACTAACACTGAAGCTTTCTTT	CSARTGTTNTEAFF	TRBV20-1	-	TRBJ1-1	-
TGTGCCAGCAGTTTTGCGGGAAACACAGATACGCAGTATTTT	CASSFAGNTDTQYF	TRBV12-3/TRBV12-4	many	TRBJ2-3	-
TGTGCCAGCAGTTACGCGGGGTTTAGCACAGATACGCAGTATTTT	CASSYAGFSTDTQYF	TRBV28	-	TRBJ2-3	-
TGTGCCAGCAGTTTATTGCGACAGGGACAGTACTTC	CASSLLRQGQYF	TRBV27	few	TRBJ2-7	TRBD1
TGTGCCAGCAGTGACGGGCCTAGCGGGAACAATGAGCAGTACTTC	CASSDGPSGNNEQYF	TRBV6-4	-	TRBJ2-5	TRBD2
TGTGCCAGCAGCCCCAGCGGGGGGGCCTCCTACAATGAGCAGTACTTC	CASSPSGGASYNEQYF	TRBV9	once	TRBJ2-5	TRBD2
TGTGCCAGCAGCCCGGACAGTTTTGGCTACACCTTC	CASSPDSFGYTF	TRBV7-8	few	TRBJ1-2	-
TGTGCCAGCAGCCGCTCCCTAGGGGTTGAGAACATTCAGTACTTC	CASSRSLGVENIQYF	TRBV7-2	few	TRBJ2-4	-
TGTGCCAGCAGTACACAGGGAATCGATGGCTACACCTTC	CASSTQGIDGYTF	TRBV2	few	TRBJ1-2	-
TGTGCCAGCAGCTTATACGGGATAGGGACGTATAGCAATCAGCCCCAGCATTTT	CASSLYGIGTYSNQPQHF	TRBV7-2	-	TRBJ1-5	-
TGTGCCAGCAGCCACCCAGGGGGCGGGTGGACTGAAGCTTTCTTT	CASSHPGGGWTEAFF	TRBV4-2	-	TRBJ1-1	TRBD1
TGTGCCAGCAGCTTGACTAGCCCCCACGAGCAGTACTTC	CASSLTSPHEQYF	TRBV6-1	-	TRBJ2-7	TRBD2
TGTGCCAGCAGTCGGACTAGAATGACGCATGAGCAGTACTTC	CASSRTRMTHEQYF	TRBV6-7	-	TRBJ2-5	TRBD2
TGTGCCTGCAGTGAAGCTCGGGGAAGCCCTGAAGCTTTCTTT	CACSEARGSPEAFF	TRBV2	-	TRBJ1-1	-
TGCAGTGCTAGCGCCAGTAATCAGCCCAAGCATTTT	CSASASNQPKHF	TRBV20-1	-	TRBJ1-5	-
TGTGCCAGCAGCTTCTCCGGCGGGCAGGGTAACACTGAAGCTTTCTTT	CASSFSGGQGNTEAFF	TRBV7-2	-	TRBJ1-1	-
TGTGCCAGCAGCTTAGAGGTCGGTAGGGCCACAGATACGCAGTATTTT	CASSLEVGRATDTQYF	TRBV7-9	few	TRBJ2-3	-
TGTGCCAGTAGTATGTCGGGTGTAGTCTACAATGAGCAGTTCTTC	CASSMSGVVYNEQFF	TRBV19	-	TRBJ2-1	-
TGTGCCAGCAGCCAAGGACTAGCGGGCGCTCGGGATACGCAGTATTTT	CASSQGLAGARDTQYF	TRBV4-2	-	TRBJ2-3	TRBD2
TGTGCCAGCAGTGAAAGGGGGGGGCTCATTCGGAACACTGAAGCTTTCTTT	CASSERGGLIRNTEAFF	TRBV6-1	few	TRBJ1-1	-
TGTGCCAGCAGCCAAGATAGGTTCGGACTGAACCTATACGAGCAGTACTTC	CASSQDRFGLNLYEQYF	TRBV14	-	TRBJ2-7	-
TGTGCCAGCAGCTTCCGGGGCCGGCCGGGAGTAAACATTCAGTACTTC	CASSFRGRPGVNIQYF	TRBV5-5	-	TRBJ2-4	-
TGTGCCAGCAGCCCGGGACAGGGAAGCTCCGAGCAGTACTTC	CASSPGQGSSEQYF	TRBV14	-	TRBJ2-7	TRBD1
TGCAGTGCCGTGACACTAGCGGGGGACAATGAGCAGTTCTTC	CSAVTLAGDNEQFF	TRBV20-1	few	TRBJ2-1	TRBD2
TGTGCCAGCGGCCGGAGCGTCTCCTACGAGCAGTACTTC	CASGRSVSYEQYF	TRBV6-1	few	TRBJ2-7	-
TGTGCCAGCAGCCAAGAGGGGCTAGCGGGAGTGGGTAGGACCAAAAACATTCAGTACTTC	CASSQEGLAGVGRTKNIQYF	TRBV4-2	few	TRBJ2-4	TRBD2
TGTGCCAGCAGCCAAGATGCGGGGGGGGATGGCTACACCTTC	CASSQDAGGDGYTF	TRBV3-1	few	TRBJ1-2	-
TGTGCCAGCAGCTTAGAGAGAGGTACTGGGGGGAGGACTGAAGCTTTCTTT	CASSLERGTGGRTEAFF	TRBV7-6	few	TRBJ1-1	-
TGTGCCAGTAGTATTCGGCAGGGGGCTGAAGCTTTCTTT	CASSIRQGAEAFF	TRBV19	once	TRBJ1-1	TRBD1
TGTGCCAGCAGCTTAGCACCCGGGACAGGAGACTACGAGCAGTACTTC	CASSLAPGTGDYEQYF	TRBV11-1	once	TRBJ2-7	TRBD1
TGTGCCATCAGTGTGGGACAGGGCGAAAGCGAGCAGTACTTC	CAISVGQGESEQYF	TRBV10-3	few	TRBJ2-7	TRBD1
TGCGCCAGCAGCTTGGCCTGGCGGGGGGGAAACAATGAGCAGTTCTTC	CASSLAWRGGNNEQFF	TRBV5-1	-	TRBJ2-1	TRBD2